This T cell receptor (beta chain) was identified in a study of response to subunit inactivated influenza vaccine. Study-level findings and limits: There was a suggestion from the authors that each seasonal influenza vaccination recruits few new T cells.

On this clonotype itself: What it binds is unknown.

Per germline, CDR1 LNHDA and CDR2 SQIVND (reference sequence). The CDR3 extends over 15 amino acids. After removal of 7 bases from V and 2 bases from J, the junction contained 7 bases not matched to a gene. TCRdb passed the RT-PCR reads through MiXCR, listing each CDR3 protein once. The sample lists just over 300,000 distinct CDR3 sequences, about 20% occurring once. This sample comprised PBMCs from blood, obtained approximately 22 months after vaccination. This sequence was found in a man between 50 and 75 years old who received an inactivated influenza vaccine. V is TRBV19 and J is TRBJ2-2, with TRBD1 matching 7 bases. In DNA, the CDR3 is TGTGCCAGTACTTCACGAGGGGGCAACACCGGGGAGCTGTTTTTT. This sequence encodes CASTSRGGNTGELFF. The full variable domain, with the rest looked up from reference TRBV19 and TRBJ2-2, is DGGITQSPKYLFRKEGQNVTLSCEQNLNHDAMYWYRQDPGQGLRLIYYSQIVNDFQKGDIAEGYSVSREKKESFPLTVTSAQKNPTAFYLCASTSRGGNTGELFFGEGSRLTVL.